This is a list of T cell receptor beta chains from one sample in a study of identical twins. TCRdb re-derived calls from the 5' RACE reads in MiXCR, one entry per CDR3 protein. The table includes hundreds of thousands of distinct CDR3 sequences, 8.6% detected once. This same sample was also taken into another study, of yellow fever vaccine responses in identical twins.

The specimen was PBMCs. The receptors were sampled from a young woman in good health. Both conserved end residues are part of each CDR3. Each record gives: CDR3 protein, V gene, J gene.

CASSFRVGEQFF	TRBV12-3/TRBV12-4	TRBJ2-1
CASSLGLAFSYEQYF	TRBV5-1	TRBJ2-7
CASSYPPGGGYNEQFF	TRBV6-2/TRBV6-3	TRBJ2-1
CSATQGGEQYF	TRBV20-1	TRBJ2-7
CASSLKWGDTQYF	TRBV7-6	TRBJ2-3
CASSQDPPDTQYF	TRBV3-1	TRBJ2-3
CASSSSGNTEAFF	TRBV9	TRBJ1-1
CASSPGLKTEQYF	TRBV12-3/TRBV12-4	TRBJ2-7
CASSTVNEQFF	TRBV6-5	TRBJ2-1
CASSLSAMPNNEQFF	TRBV5-1	TRBJ2-1
CASSQVALAGSEQYF	TRBV4-2	TRBJ2-7
CASSGRGSGDYGYTF	TRBV4-2	TRBJ1-2
CASSLWQGPTDTQYF	TRBV7-9	TRBJ2-3
CSARRGDIEAFF	TRBV20-1	TRBJ1-1
CASSPGWGQMNTEAFF	TRBV7-6	TRBJ1-1
CSARDRGSNQPQHF	TRBV20-1	TRBJ1-5
CASSGTDFETQYF	TRBV5-1	TRBJ2-5
CASSPPILQGRTGELFF	TRBV4-3	TRBJ2-2
CASSQGSGQAYEQYF	TRBV4-2	TRBJ2-7
CSVDRDGYTF	TRBV29-1	TRBJ1-2
CASSISGDTGELFF	TRBV28	TRBJ2-2